This is a list of T cell receptor beta chains from one sample in a study of T-cell reconstitution after alpha-beta-depleted transplantation in children. TCRdb re-called the PCR reads with MiXCR, one entry per CDR3 protein. The data contain 280,000 or so distinct CDR3 sequences, around a tenth of them seen just once; the ten biggest clones take up 23%. Material: peripheral blood, obtained 180 days after TCRalphabeta/CD19-depleted stem cell transplant. The receptor set was obtained from a male patient under 10 years old who had a stem cell transplant for chronic granulomatous disease, so the T cells may come from the graft donor. Both conserved end residues are part of each CDR3. The D gene is left open where the match is weak. Expanded clones are given a class, and other clones once, few, many or no size at all.

abundance	j_gene	v_gene	d_gene	len	CDR3nt	CDR3aa
many	TRBJ1-1	TRBV7-8	.	16	TGTGCCAGCAGCTTAGTGTCAGGGCATCTGAACACTGAAGCTTTCTTT	CASSLVSGHLNTEAFF
many	TRBJ2-4	TRBV15	.	15	TGTGCCACCAGCAGAGAAACGGGAGCCAAAAACATTCAGTACTTC	CATSRETGAKNIQYF
many	TRBJ2-1	TRBV24-1	.	13	TGTGCCACCAGTGACCCGCCAGGGTATGAGCAGTTCTTC	CATSDPPGYEQFF
many	TRBJ2-6	TRBV9	TRBD1	21	TGTGCCAGCAGCGTTAGTGTAGATTTGGGACAGGGTTCATCTGGGGCCAACGTCCTGACTTTC	CASSVSVDLGQGSSGANVLTF
many	TRBJ2-5	TRBV12-3/TRBV12-4	.	14	TGTGCCAGCAGCACTCTGGACTACCAAGAGACCCAGTACTTC	CASSTLDYQETQYF
many	TRBJ2-3	TRBV7-2	.	16	TGTGCCAGCAGGTTCAGTTCCGGGACTAGCACAGATACGCAGTATTTT	CASRFSSGTSTDTQYF
many	TRBJ2-5	TRBV20-1	TRBD2	16	TGCAGTGCAGCCCGGGACAGCCTAGCGGGACAAGAGACCCAGTACTTC	CSAARDSLAGQETQYF
many	TRBJ2-3	TRBV15	.	15	TGTGCCACCAGCAGAGACGGGCTTCGCACAGATACGCAGTATTTT	CATSRDGLRTDTQYF
many	TRBJ2-3	TRBV6-1	TRBD2	19	TGTGCCAGCAGTGAAGCCCCGGGACTAGCGGGAGTTGGGGCAGATACGCAGTATTTT	CASSEAPGLAGVGADTQYF
many	TRBJ2-7	TRBV20-1	.	13	TGCAGTGCTAGAGACAGCCTGTCCTACGAGCAGTACTTC	CSARDSLSYEQYF
many	TRBJ2-1	TRBV7-2	.	17	TGTGCCAGCAGCTTAGCCCTGACCGATTCCTTTTACAATGAGCAGTTCTTC	CASSLALTDSFYNEQFF
many	TRBJ2-3	TRBV18	.	15	TGTGCCAGCTCACCCCGTCGGGAAGAGACAGATACGCAGTATTTT	CASSPRREETDTQYF
many	TRBJ2-1	TRBV11-2	TRBD2	15	TGTGCCAGCAGCTTAGGCCTAGCGGAGTACAATGAGCAGTTCTTC	CASSLGLAEYNEQFF
many	TRBJ2-7	TRBV6-1	.	15	TGTGCCAGCAGTGATTCGGAGGAGGGGGGATACGAGCAGTACTTC	CASSDSEEGGYEQYF
many	TRBJ2-7	TRBV4-3	.	15	TGCGCCAGCAGCCAAGATCGAGGCAGGGGCAACGAGCAGTACTTC	CASSQDRGRGNEQYF
many	TRBJ2-3	TRBV20-1	TRBD1	14	TGCAGTGCTCAAAGGACAGGGAGCACAGATACGCAGTATTTT	CSAQRTGSTDTQYF
many	TRBJ2-7	TRBV4-2	TRBD2	16	TGTGCCAGCAGCCAAGACAGCGGGAGGGCCCAGTACGAGCAGTACTTC	CASSQDSGRAQYEQYF
.	TRBJ2-1	TRBV4-3	TRBD1	20	TGCGCCAGCAGCCAAGATATCGGGACAGGGGGTTTTTATGCCTACAATGAGCAGTTCTTC	CASSQDIGTGGFYAYNEQFF
many	TRBJ2-3	TRBV7-8	TRBD1	14	TGTGCCAGCAGTGGACAGGGTGGGGCAGATACGCAGTATTTT	CASSGQGGADTQYF
many	TRBJ2-3	TRBV6-1	TRBD2	17	TGTGCCAGCAGTGTCCCTACACTAGCGGGGAATTCAGATACGCAGTATTTT	CASSVPTLAGNSDTQYF
many	TRBJ2-5	TRBV19	TRBD2	14	TGTGCCAGTAGTCCAGGACTAGCGGGCGGGACCCAGTACTTC	CASSPGLAGGTQYF
many	TRBJ2-7	TRBV5-1	TRBD2	15	TGCGCCAGCAGCTTGTCGGGAGGGTTACTTTACGAGCAGTACTTC	CASSLSGGLLYEQYF
many	TRBJ2-5	TRBV29-1	.	13	TGCAGCGTCCCATATACTTCTGCCGAGACCCAGTACTTC	CSVPYTSAETQYF
many	TRBJ2-7	TRBV10-3	.	17	TGTGCCATCACTCGCCAGGGGAGGGTAGGCGTAAATGTTTGGCAGTACTTC	CAITRQGRVGVNVWQYF
few	TRBJ2-7	TRBV12-3/TRBV12-4	.	13	TGTGCCAGCAGCCGTGGACCCCCCTACGAGCAGTACTTC	CASSRGPPYEQYF